This TCR beta chain came from a study of blood T cell repertoires in COVID-19. Trimming cost V 0 bases and J 4 bases, with 15 bases left between them. Germline V CDR1 and CDR2: GTSNPN, SVGIG (reference sequence). This CDR3 has 15 amino acids. Sequenced by immunoSEQ multiplex PCR; TCRdb stores in-frame clones only, minus some. The profile shows some 170,000 clones, 75% to 85% of them singletons. Sequenced sample: PBMCs or T cells enriched from blood (not recorded which). J is TRBJ1-1 and V is TRBV30; D might be TRBD1 (6 bases). The sequence was obtained from a man aged 50-60 years who had recovered from COVID-19. CDR3 DNA sequence: TGTGCCTGGAGTGTAGCCCTTAACAGGGCCACTGAAGCTTTCTTT. Protein product: CAWSVALNRATEAFF.